The entry below describes one TCR beta chain. As yet, its antigen is unknown. The sample belongs to a study of long-term antiretroviral therapy in people with HIV. Overall study results and limits: Patients on ART gained diversity, which nonetheless stayed below transplant donor controls.

The immunoSEQ assay was v3.0, run at survey level. Assay used: immunoSEQ multiplex PCR; TCRdb lists only in-frame clones, some missing. Among approximately 29,000 clones listed, approximately 90% were seen once. Every HIV-positive participant received treatment in the United States. The sample consisted of unsorted PBMCs, taken 0.5 years after starting antiretroviral therapy. This clonotype was sampled from a woman aged 18-35 years with HIV.

CDR3 nucleotide sequence: TGTGCCAGCAGTCCCCTGACAGGGGGATACACCGGGGAGCTGTTTTTT. Amino acid sequence: CASSPLTGGYTGELFF. V is TRBV6-6 and J is TRBJ2-2, with 9 bases that match TRBD1. Germline loops: CDR1 MNHNY, CDR2 SVGAGI (reference sequence). V lost 5 bases and J lost 3; bases outside the gene matches: 7. This CDR3 is 16 amino acids long.